This TCR beta chain emerged from a study of blood T cells in healthy people across ages. General study points: Donor CMV status was unknown, possibly confounding expanded clonotype changes. When set beside aged donors, long-lived donors presented more naive CD4+ cells and higher diversity. Observed TCR beta diversity showed a strong correlation with the percentage of naive T cells as measured by flow cytometry.

The germline CDR1 and CDR2 sequences are MNHNY and SVGAGI (reference sequence). The CDR3 loop spans 16 amino acids. The germline V and J ends were trimmed by 6 bases and 0 bases, with 17 bases remaining between them. Primed by a sample-barcoded 5' primer and a J-beta primer mix, a second PCR proceeded for roughly 7 to 11 cycles. Each CDR3 protein is one row after TCRdb ran MiXCR on the 5' RACE reads. The sample lists around 900,000 distinct CDR3 sequences; roughly 47% were seen once. About this clonotype itself: The antigen is not known.

The specimen sequenced was blood. The chain combines TRBV6-6 with TRBJ2-5, with D possibly TRBD2 on 6 matching bases. The clonotype comes from a woman aged 55-70 years in good health. The CDR3 here is CASSTPTSPDQETQYF. DNA of the CDR3: TGTGCCAGCAGCACCCCAACTAGCCCGGACCAAGAGACCCAGTACTTC.